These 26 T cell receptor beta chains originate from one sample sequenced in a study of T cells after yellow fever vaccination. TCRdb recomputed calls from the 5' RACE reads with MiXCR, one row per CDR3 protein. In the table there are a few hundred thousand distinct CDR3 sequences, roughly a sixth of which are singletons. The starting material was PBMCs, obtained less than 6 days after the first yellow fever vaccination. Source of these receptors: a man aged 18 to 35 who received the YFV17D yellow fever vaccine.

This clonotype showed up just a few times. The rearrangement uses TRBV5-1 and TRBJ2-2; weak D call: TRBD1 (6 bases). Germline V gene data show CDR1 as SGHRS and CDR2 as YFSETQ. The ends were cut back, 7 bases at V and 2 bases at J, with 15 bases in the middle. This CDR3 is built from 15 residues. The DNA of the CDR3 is TGCGCCAGCGCCTGGGCAGGGGTTAACACCGGGGAGCTGTTTTTT. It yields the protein CASAWAGVNTGELFF.

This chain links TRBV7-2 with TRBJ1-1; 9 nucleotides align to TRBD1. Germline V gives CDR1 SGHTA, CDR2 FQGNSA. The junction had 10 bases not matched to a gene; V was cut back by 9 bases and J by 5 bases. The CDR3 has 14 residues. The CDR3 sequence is CASIRTGGRTEAFF. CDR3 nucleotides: TGTGCCAGTATCCGAACAGGGGGCAGGACTGAAGCTTTCTTT.

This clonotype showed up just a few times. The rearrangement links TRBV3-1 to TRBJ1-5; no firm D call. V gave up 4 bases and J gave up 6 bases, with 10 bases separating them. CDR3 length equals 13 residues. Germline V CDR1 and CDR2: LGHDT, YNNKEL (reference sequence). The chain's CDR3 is CASSRQLRQPQHF. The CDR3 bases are TGTGCCAGCAGCCGACAACTTCGTCAGCCCCAGCATTTT.

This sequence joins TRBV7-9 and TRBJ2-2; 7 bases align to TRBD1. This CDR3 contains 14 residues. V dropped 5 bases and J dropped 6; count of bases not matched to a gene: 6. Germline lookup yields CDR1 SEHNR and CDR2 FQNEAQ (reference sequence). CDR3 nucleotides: TGTGCCAGCAGCGTAGGGACAGTTCCCGGGGAGCTGTTTTTT. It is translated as CASSVGTVPGELFF. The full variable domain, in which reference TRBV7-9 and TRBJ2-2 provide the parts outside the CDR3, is DTGVSQNPRHKITKRGQNVTFRCDPISEHNRLYWYRQTLGQGPEFLTYFQNEAQLEKSRLLSDRFSAERPKGSFSTLEIQRTEQGDSAMYLCASSVGTVPGELFFGEGSRLTVL.

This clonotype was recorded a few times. CDR3 sequence (DNA): TGTGCCAGCAGGTGGGTGAACACTGAAGCTTTCTTT. As protein: CASRWVNTEAFF. The chain links TRBV28 to TRBJ1-1; no clear D gene. Germline V CDR1 and CDR2: MDHEN, SYDVKM. V lost 6 bases to trimming and J lost 0 bases, with 5 bases between them. The CDR3 has 12 amino acids.

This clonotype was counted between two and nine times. CDR3 nucleotide sequence: TGCGCCAGCAGCCCATATGACTCCGGGACAGGGAACACTGAAGCTTTCTTT. This translates into CASSPYDSGTGNTEAFF. This chain joins TRBV4-1 and TRBJ1-1; 8 positions match TRBD1. This CDR3 is built from 17 residues. Looked up from germline, CDR1 is MGHRA and CDR2 is YSYEKL. The V segment lost 4 bases and the J segment 1 base; nucleotides outside the gene matches: 11.

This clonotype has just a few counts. The CDR3 protein is CASSPTGANSPLHF. CDR3 sequence (DNA): TGTGCCAGCTCACCGACAGGGGCTAATTCACCCCTCCACTTT. The rearrangement joins TRBV18 to TRBJ1-6, with 8 bases identical to TRBD1. The CDR3 is 14 residues long. The J segment lost 6 bases and the V segment lost 3 bases, leaving 1 base of the junction unmatched. Per the germline V gene, CDR1 is KGHSH and CDR2 is LQKENI.

In nucleotides, the CDR3 is TGCGCCAGCAGGGGTACAGGGGGCACTTTTAGGAATGAGCAGTTCTTC. This encodes CASRGTGGTFRNEQFF. The chain joins TRBV4-1 to TRBJ2-1; 9 bases line up with TRBD1. The CDR3 runs 16 residues. V was pared by 6 bases and J by 7 bases, with 13 bases of the junction left unmatched. Per the germline V gene, CDR1 is MGHRA and CDR2 is YSYEKL.

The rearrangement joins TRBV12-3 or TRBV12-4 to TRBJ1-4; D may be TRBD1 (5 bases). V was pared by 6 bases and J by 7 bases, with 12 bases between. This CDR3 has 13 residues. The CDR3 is CASSSTVGEKLFF. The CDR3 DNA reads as TGTGCCAGCAGCTCGACAGTGGGTGAAAAACTGTTTTTT.

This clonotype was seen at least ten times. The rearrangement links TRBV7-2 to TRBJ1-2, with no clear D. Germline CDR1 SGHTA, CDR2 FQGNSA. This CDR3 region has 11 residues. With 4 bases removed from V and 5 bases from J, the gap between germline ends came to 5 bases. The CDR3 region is CASSSRYGYTF. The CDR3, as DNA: TGTGCCAGCAGCTCGCGTTATGGCTACACCTTC.

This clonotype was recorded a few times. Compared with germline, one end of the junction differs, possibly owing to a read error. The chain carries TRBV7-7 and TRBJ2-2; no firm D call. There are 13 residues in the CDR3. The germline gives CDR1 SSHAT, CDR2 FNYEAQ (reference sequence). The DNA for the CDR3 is TGTGCTAGCAGCTTAGATTGGACCGGGGAGCTGTTTTTT. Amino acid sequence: CASSLDWTGELFF.

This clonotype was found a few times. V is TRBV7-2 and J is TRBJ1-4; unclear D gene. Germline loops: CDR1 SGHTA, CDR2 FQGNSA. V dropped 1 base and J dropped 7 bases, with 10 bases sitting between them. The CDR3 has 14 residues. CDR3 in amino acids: CASSLGWGGEKLFF. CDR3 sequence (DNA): TGTGCCAGCAGCTTAGGCTGGGGTGGTGAAAAACTGTTTTTT.

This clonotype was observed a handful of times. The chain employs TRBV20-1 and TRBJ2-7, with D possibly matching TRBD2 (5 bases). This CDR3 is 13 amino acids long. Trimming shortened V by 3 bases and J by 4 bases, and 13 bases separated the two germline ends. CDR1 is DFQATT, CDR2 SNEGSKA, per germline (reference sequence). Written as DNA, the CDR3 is TGCAGTGCTAGCAGGTCCTCGGGGTACGAGCAGTACTTC. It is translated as CSASRSSGYEQYF.

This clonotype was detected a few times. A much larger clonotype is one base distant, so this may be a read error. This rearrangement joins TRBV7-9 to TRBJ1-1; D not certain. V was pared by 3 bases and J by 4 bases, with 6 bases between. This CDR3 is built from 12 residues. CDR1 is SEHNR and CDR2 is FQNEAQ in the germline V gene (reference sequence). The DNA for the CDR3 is TGTGCCAGCAGCTTTGGGATCACTGAAGCTTTCTTT. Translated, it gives CASSFGITEAFF. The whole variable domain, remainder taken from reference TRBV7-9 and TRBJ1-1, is DTGVSQNPRHKITKRGQNVTFRCDPISEHNRLYWYRQTLGQGPEFLTYFQNEAQLEKSRLLSDRFSAERPKGSFSTLEIQRTEQGDSAMYLCASSFGITEAFFGQGTRLTVV.

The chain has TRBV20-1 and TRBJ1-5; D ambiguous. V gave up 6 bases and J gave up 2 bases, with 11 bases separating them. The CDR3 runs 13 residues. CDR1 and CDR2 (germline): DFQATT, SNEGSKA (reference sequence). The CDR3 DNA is TGCAGTGCACTACCCGGAGGCAATCAGCCCCAGCATTTT. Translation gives CSALPGGNQPQHF.

The CDR3 DNA reads TGTGCCAGCAGCTCCCGGGGTCTTGAACTGTTTTTT. It is translated as CASSSRGLELFF. The V call is TRBV6-5, the J call TRBJ1-4; D is unresolved. Germline CDR1 and CDR2: MNHEY and SVGAGI. The CDR3 sequence is 12 residues long. The ends were cut back, 6 bases at V and 12 bases at J, with 14 bases in the middle.

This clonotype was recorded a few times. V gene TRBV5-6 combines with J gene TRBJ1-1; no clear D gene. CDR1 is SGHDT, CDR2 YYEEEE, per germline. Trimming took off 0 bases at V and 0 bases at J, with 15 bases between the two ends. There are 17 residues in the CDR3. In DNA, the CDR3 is TGTGCCAGCAGCTTGGTAGCAGGCCTCATAGTGAACACTGAAGCTTTCTTT. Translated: CASSLVAGLIVNTEAFF.

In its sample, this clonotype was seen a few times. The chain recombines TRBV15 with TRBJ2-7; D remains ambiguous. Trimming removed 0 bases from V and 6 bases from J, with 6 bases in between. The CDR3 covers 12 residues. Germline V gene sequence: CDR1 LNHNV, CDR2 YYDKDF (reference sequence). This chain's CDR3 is CATSRESPEQYF. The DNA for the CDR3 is TGTGCCACCAGCAGAGAATCCCCCGAGCAGTACTTC. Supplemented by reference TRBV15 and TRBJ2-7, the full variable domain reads DAMVIQNPRYQVTQFGKPVTLSCSQTLNHNVMYWYQQKSSQAPKLLFHYYDKDFNNEADTPDNFQSRRPNTSFCFLDIRSPGLGDTAMYLCATSRESPEQYFGPGTRLTVT.

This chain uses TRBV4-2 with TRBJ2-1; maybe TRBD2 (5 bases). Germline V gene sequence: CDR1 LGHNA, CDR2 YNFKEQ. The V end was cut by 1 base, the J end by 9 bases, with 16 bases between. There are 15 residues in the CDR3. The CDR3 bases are TGTGCCAGCAGCCAAGCCCAAGGTGAGGGAACTGAGCAGTTCTTC. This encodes CASSQAQGEGTEQFF.

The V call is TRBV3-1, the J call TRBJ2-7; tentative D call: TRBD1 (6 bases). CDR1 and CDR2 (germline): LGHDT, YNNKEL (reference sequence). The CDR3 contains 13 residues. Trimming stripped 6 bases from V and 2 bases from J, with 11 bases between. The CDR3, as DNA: TGTGCCAGCAGTGAACAGGGAGCCTACGAGCAGTACTTC. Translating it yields CASSEQGAYEQYF.

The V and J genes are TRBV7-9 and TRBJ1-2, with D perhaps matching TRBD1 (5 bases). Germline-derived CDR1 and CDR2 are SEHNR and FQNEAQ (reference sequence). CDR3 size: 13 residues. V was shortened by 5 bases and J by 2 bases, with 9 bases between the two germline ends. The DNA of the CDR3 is TGTGCCAGCAGCCCGTCAGGGAACTATGGCTACACCTTC. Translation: CASSPSGNYGYTF.

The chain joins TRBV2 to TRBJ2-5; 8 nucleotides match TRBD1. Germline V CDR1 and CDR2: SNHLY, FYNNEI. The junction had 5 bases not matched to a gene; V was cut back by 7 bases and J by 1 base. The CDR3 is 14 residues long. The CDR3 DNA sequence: TGTGCCAGCAATCCCGACAGGGGCCAAGAGACCCAGTACTTC. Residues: CASNPDRGQETQYF.

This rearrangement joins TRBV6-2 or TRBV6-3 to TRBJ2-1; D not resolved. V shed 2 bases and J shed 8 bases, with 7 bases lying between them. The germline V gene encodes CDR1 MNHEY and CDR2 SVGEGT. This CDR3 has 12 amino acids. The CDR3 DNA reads TGTGCCAGCAGTTACCAGACACATGAGCAGTTCTTC. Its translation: CASSYQTHEQFF.

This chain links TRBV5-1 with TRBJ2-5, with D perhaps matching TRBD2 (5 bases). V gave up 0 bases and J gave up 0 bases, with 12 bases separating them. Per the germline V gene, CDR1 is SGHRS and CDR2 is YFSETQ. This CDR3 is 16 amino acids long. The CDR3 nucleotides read TGCGCCAGCAGCTTGGAGCTGAGGGTCCACCAAGAGACCCAGTACTTC. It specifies CASSLELRVHQETQYF.

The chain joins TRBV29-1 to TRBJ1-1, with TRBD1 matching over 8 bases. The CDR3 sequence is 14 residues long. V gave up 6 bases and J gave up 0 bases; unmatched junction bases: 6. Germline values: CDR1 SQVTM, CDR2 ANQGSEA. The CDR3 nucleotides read TGCAGCGTGACAGGGGCGGCGGTGAACACTGAAGCTTTCTTT. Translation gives CSVTGAAVNTEAFF. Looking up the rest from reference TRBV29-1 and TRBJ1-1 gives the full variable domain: SAVISQKPSRDICQRGTSLTIQCQVDSQVTMMFWYRQQPGQSLTLIATANQGSEATYESGFVIDKFPISRPNLTFSTLTVSNMSPEDSSIYLCSVTGAAVNTEAFFGQGTRLTVV.

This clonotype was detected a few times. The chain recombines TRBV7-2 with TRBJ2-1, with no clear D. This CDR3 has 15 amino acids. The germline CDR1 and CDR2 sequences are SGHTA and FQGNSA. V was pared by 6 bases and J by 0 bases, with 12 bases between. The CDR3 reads CASRAAGSSYNEQFF. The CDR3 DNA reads TGTGCCAGCAGAGCCGCCGGAAGCTCCTACAATGAGCAGTTCTTC.